This TCR beta chain was found in a study of Ad26.COV2.S vaccination and SARS-CoV-2 variants. Sequencing used immunoSEQ multiplex PCR; TCRdb keeps in-frame clones, though not all of them. The sample has about 400,000 clones, about four fifths seen once. Trimming pared 0 bases from V and 2 bases from J, leaving 4 bases between. The CDR3 loop spans 13 amino acids. Per the germline V gene, CDR1 is SGDLS and CDR2 is YYNGEE. This clone was found once. Treatment reported: around 19 received Ad26.COV2.S at low or high dose, single or two shots; about 5 received placebo; per-sample allocation not given. The samples were gathered on day 63 after the first injection of vaccine or placebo. Ad26 vector vaccine expressed Wuhan-strain SARS-CoV-2 spike.

The origin of this receptor is a person aged 18 to 65 who received the Ad26.COV2.S COVID-19 vaccine or a placebo. Sequencing used peripheral blood, obtained in a trial of Ad26.COV2.S vaccine versus placebo. The chain uses TRBV9 and TRBJ2-3; unclear D gene. CDR3 coding DNA: TGTGCCAGCAGCGTAGTAACCACAGATACGCAGTATTTT. Translated, it gives CASSVVTTDTQYF. Drawing the rest from reference TRBV9 and TRBJ2-3, the complete variable domain is DSGVTQTPKHLITATGQRVTLRCSPRSGDLSVYWYQQSLDQGLQFLIQYYNGEERAKGNILERFSAQQFPDLHSELNLSSLELGDSALYFCASSVVTTDTQYFGPGTRLTVL.